Each of the 13 T cell receptor beta chains below was sequenced from the same sample in a study of blood T cell repertoires in COVID-19. The assay was immunoSEQ multiplex PCR, and TCRdb's table has in-frame clones only and misses some. The profile shows about 130,000 clones, around 86% of them singletons. Material for sequencing was peripheral blood. These receptor sequences come from a woman aged 70-85 years with COVID-19, enrolled during active disease.

V gene TRBV24-1 combines with J gene TRBJ1-5, with D unresolved. V gave up 5 bases and J gave up 1 base, with 8 bases separating them. The germline CDR1 and CDR2 sequences are KGHDR and SFDVKD. The CDR3 consists of 14 residues. The CDR3 is CATSGQTSNQPQHF. CDR3 bases: TGTGCCACCAGTGGGCAAACAAGCAATCAGCCCCAGCATTTT.

V usage is TRBV28 and J usage is TRBJ1-3; D is unclear. The germline gives CDR1 MDHEN, CDR2 SYDVKM. The CDR3 contains 13 residues. V lost 8 bases to trimming and J lost 4 bases, with 12 bases between them. This CDR3 is CASDESRGNTIYF. CDR3 bases: TGTGCCAGCGATGAGTCAAGAGGAAACACCATATATTTT.

The chain carries TRBV5-1 and TRBJ1-5, with D perhaps matching TRBD1 (6 bases). V lost 1 base and J lost 4, with 12 bases in between. The CDR3 sequence is 15 residues long. Looked up from germline, CDR1 is SGHRS and CDR2 is YFSETQ. This chain's CDR3 is CASSLNSQGNQPQHF. The CDR3 region has the DNA TGCGCCAGCAGCTTGAACTCCCAGGGGAATCAGCCCCAGCATTTT.

This chain uses TRBV25-1 with TRBJ1-2; the D gene is possibly TRBD1 (6 bases). The V gene lost 10 bases and the J gene lost 8 bases, with 17 bases spanning the gap. CDR3 length: 12 residues. Germline V CDR1 and CDR2: MGHDK, SYGVNS. CDR3 DNA: TGTGCCACCTCCGGGGTGGGGGCGGGCTACACCTTC. Translated, it gives CATSGVGAGYTF.

This sequence joins TRBV7-2 and TRBJ1-5; D is perhaps TRBD1 (6 bases). Germline CDR1 and CDR2: SGHTA and FQGNSA. This CDR3 has 16 amino acids. V shed 3 bases and J shed 0 bases, with 12 bases lying between them. In DNA, the CDR3 is TGTGCCAGCAGCTTCCGGGGGGCGGGTAGCAATCAGCCCCAGCATTTT. It specifies CASSFRGAGSNQPQHF.

This chain uses TRBV7-3 with TRBJ2-1; 9 bases are shared with TRBD1. The CDR3 loop spans 15 amino acids. J was trimmed by 6 bases and V by 5 bases; bases with no gene match: 8. Germline V CDR1 and CDR2: SGHTA, FQGTGA. The CDR3 DNA reads as TGTGCCAGCAGCGGGGGGACAGGGAATCGCAATGAGCAGTTCTTC. Translated: CASSGGTGNRNEQFF.

The rearrangement links TRBV6-5 to TRBJ1-4, with D unresolved. Germline-derived CDR1 and CDR2 are MNHEY and SVGAGI. The CDR3 has 15 amino acids. Trimming shortened V by 6 bases and J by 0 bases, and 11 bases separated the two germline ends. The CDR3 protein is CASSRRVATNEKLFF. For the CDR3, the DNA is TGTGCCAGCAGCCGGAGAGTTGCAACTAATGAAAAACTGTTTTTT.

This clone was observed a single time. The chain has TRBV4-1 and TRBJ2-1, with TRBD2 matching 10 bases. This CDR3 spans 18 amino acids. J was trimmed by 7 bases and V by 0 bases; bases with no gene match: 12. Germline values: CDR1 MGHRA, CDR2 YSYEKL. CDR3 nucleotide sequence: TGCGCCAGCAGCCAAGAGGGAAGCAGCGGGGGGGCTTGGAATGAGCAGTTCTTC. This gives the protein CASSQEGSSGGAWNEQFF.

This clone appeared once. The chain uses TRBV6-2 or TRBV6-3 and TRBJ1-5; D gene unclear. Trimming pared 5 bases from V and 6 bases from J, leaving 17 bases between. Per germline, CDR1 MNHEY and CDR2 SVGEGT. This CDR3 spans 15 amino acids. CDR3 protein: CASSPRRPGAQPQHF. The DNA for the CDR3 is TGTGCCAGCAGTCCCCGGAGGCCAGGCGCTCAGCCCCAGCATTTT.

The chain combines TRBV28 with TRBJ1-3; 8 nucleotides match TRBD1. This CDR3 contains 16 residues. The germline gives CDR1 MDHEN, CDR2 SYDVKM. With 7 bases clipped from V and 2 bases from J, the junction kept 10 bases outside the gene matches. CDR3 in amino acids: CASIRVPTGAGNTIYF. CDR3 bases: TGTGCCAGCATAAGGGTACCGACAGGGGCTGGAAACACCATATATTTT.

The chain combines TRBV19 with TRBJ1-3; 7 bases are shared with TRBD1. Germline CDR1 LNHDA, CDR2 SQIVND (reference sequence). V lost 4 bases to trimming and J lost 0 bases; unmatched junction nucleotides: 6. This CDR3 spans 16 amino acids. Here the CDR3 reads CASSNRQGFSGNTIYF. The CDR3 region has the DNA TGTGCCAGTAGTAATCGACAGGGATTCTCTGGAAACACCATATATTTT.

The chain links TRBV28 to TRBJ2-5, with D perhaps TRBD2 (5 bases). CDR3 length: 13 residues. Germline assignment: CDR1 MDHEN and CDR2 SYDVKM. Trimming took 4 bases from V and 4 from J, leaving 10 bases between them. CDR3 protein: CASSYIARETQYF. The CDR3 bases are TGTGCCAGCAGTTACATAGCGCGAGAGACCCAGTACTTC. The full variable domain, rest sourced from reference TRBV28 and TRBJ2-5, is DVKVTQSSRYLVKRTGEKVFLECVQDMDHENMFWYRQDPGLGLRLIYFSYDVKMKEKGDIPEGYSVSREKKERFSLILESASTNQTSMYLCASSYIARETQYFGPGTRLLVL.

The chain uses TRBV2 and TRBJ1-2, with TRBD1 matching over 8 bases. The CDR3 has 14 residues. Germline V lookup: CDR1 SNHLY, CDR2 FYNNEI. Trimming took 6 bases from V and 3 from J; bases not matched to a gene: 6. As DNA, the CDR3 is TGTGCCAGCAGGCTGACAGGGGCTGACTATGGCTACACCTTC. Translated: CASRLTGADYGYTF.